Listed below are T cell receptor beta chains from one sample, sequenced in a study of T cells after yellow fever vaccination. TCRdb recomputed calls from the 5' RACE reads with MiXCR, one row per CDR3 protein. Of a few hundred thousand distinct CDR3 sequences listed, about a sixth are singletons. The material sequenced was PBMCs, taken roughly 5 days after the first yellow fever vaccination. The receptors shown here come from a man aged 18 to 30 who received the YFV17D yellow fever vaccine. Each CDR3 is given with its conserved first and last residue. The order of the fields is D gene, clone size, CDR3 length, J gene, V gene, CDR3 protein, CDR3 DNA. The D gene is left open where the match is weak. Clone size is stated in some rows and not others, as once, few, many or a class when expanded.

- | - | 13 | TRBJ1-5 | TRBV27 | CASRIDEGQPQHF | TGTGCCAGCAGGATAGACGAAGGACAGCCCCAGCATTTT
- | - | 15 | TRBJ2-3 | TRBV6-1 | CASTSPTDAGDTQYF | TGTGCCAGCACATCCCCGACGGACGCCGGGGATACGCAGTATTTT
TRBD1 | - | 15 | TRBJ1-1 | TRBV6-1 | CASSGFQGGRAEAFF | TGTGCCAGCAGTGGCTTCCAGGGGGGTCGGGCTGAAGCTTTCTTT
TRBD1 | - | 13 | TRBJ2-2 | TRBV7-2 | CASSQQGAGELFF | TGTGCCAGCAGCCAACAGGGGGCCGGGGAGCTGTTTTTT
TRBD2 | - | 17 | TRBJ2-4 | TRBV6-5 | CASSNRAGRVAKNIQYF | TGTGCCAGCAGTAACCGGGCGGGGAGGGTGGCCAAAAACATTCAGTACTTC
- | few | 13 | TRBJ2-7 | TRBV5-1 | CASSWIQGYEQYF | TGCGCCAGCAGCTGGATACAGGGCTACGAGCAGTACTTC
- | - | 17 | TRBJ1-1 | TRBV7-2 | CASSPARGSVIDTEAFF | TGTGCCAGCAGCCCCGCCAGGGGAAGTGTGATCGACACTGAAGCTTTCTTT
TRBD2 | - | 15 | TRBJ2-1 | TRBV20-1 | CSAEGTSGRSDEQFF | TGCAGTGCGGAAGGGACTAGCGGGCGGTCCGATGAGCAGTTCTTC
TRBD2 | - | 15 | TRBJ2-1 | TRBV11-2 | CASSFNSGGAGEQFF | TGTGCCAGCAGCTTCAATAGCGGGGGGGCCGGAGAGCAGTTCTTC
TRBD2 | few | 16 | TRBJ2-2 | TRBV4-2 | CASSQVTSGGGGELFF | TGTGCCAGCAGCCAAGTGACTAGCGGGGGTGGTGGGGAGCTGTTTTTT